This T cell receptor (beta chain) was captured by sequencing in a study of cytomegalovirus exposure and HLA in healthy donors. Points from the study as a whole: Cytomegalovirus association was listed for 164 TCR beta chains. Both high specificity and high sensitivity reportedly marked the classifier's diagnosis of cytomegalovirus status. A later analysis reportedly found that, within productive TCRs, an Asian-associated ancestry cluster had fewer N-insertions than the mean observed across the roughly 690 donors.

This clone appeared a few times. Its antigen remains unidentified. Use of 60 Vbeta and 13 Jbeta primers characterized the PCR. Data came from immunoSEQ multiplex PCR; TCRdb stores just in-frame clones and leaves some out. The data contain 45,000 to 70,000 clones, just under 85% of them singletons. CDR1 is LNHNV and CDR2 is YYDKDF in the germline V gene (reference sequence). The CDR3 is 16 amino acids. The ends were cut back, 0 bases at V and 0 bases at J, with 8 bases in the middle. The sequencing sample was made of PBMCs. The TCR originated in a man in his forties or fifties in good health and CMV-seronegative. The chain is built from TRBV15 and TRBJ1-4; no reliable D call. CDR3 bases: TGTGCCACCAGCAGAGAATGGAGGACAACTAATGAAAAACTGTTTTTT. It is translated as CATSREWRTTNEKLFF.